This T cell receptor beta chain was documented in a study of blood T cell repertoires in COVID-19. Across the study: The origin of the acute and convalescent COVID-19 samples was the United States, Italy and Spain. From T cells, B-cell-depleted T cells, or PBMCs came the material, which was cDNA or gDNA.

CDR1 is SGDLS, CDR2 YYNGEE, per germline. Trimming shortened V by 3 bases and J by 2 bases, and 18 bases separated the two germline ends. This CDR3 has 18 amino acids. Using immunoSEQ multiplex PCR, the repertoire was profiled, and TCRdb retains in-frame clones only, with some absent. The repertoire holds under 250,000 clones, with around four fifths as singletons. This receptor was taken from a woman in her thirties or forties who had been exposed to COVID-19. The sequenced material came from PBMCs or T cells enriched from blood (not recorded which). This sequence joins TRBV9 and TRBJ2-6, with D perhaps TRBD2 (5 bases). This CDR3 reads CASSGYRGKGPGANVLTF. CDR3 coding DNA: TGTGCCAGCAGCGGATACCGGGGAAAAGGCCCTGGGGCCAACGTCCTGACTTTC.